Presented here are 11 T cell receptor beta chains from one specimen sequenced in a study of blood T cell repertoires in COVID-19. Generated by immunoSEQ multiplex PCR, the TCRdb table keeps only in-frame clones and is missing some. The data hold about 110,000 clones, with less than 85% observed a single time. Sequences were obtained from peripheral blood. The receptors shown here come from a middle-aged woman with acute or convalescent COVID-19.

The rearrangement joins TRBV5-8 to TRBJ1-2; D is undetermined. The CDR3 loop spans 14 amino acids. The V gene's germline CDR1 is SGHTS and CDR2 YDEGEE. Trimming shortened V by 0 bases and J by 0 bases, and 6 bases separated the two germline ends. The CDR3 DNA reads TGTGCCAGCAGCTTGGGAGGCACTAACTATGGCTACACCTTC. Translating it yields CASSLGGTNYGYTF.

The chain combines TRBV15 with TRBJ1-4; 7 bases match TRBD1. Germline trimming cut 0 bases from V and 7 bases from J; bases unmatched to any gene: 5. CDR1 LNHNV and CDR2 YYDKDF come from the germline V gene (reference sequence). The CDR3 has 15 residues. For the CDR3, the DNA is TGTGCCACCAGCAGAGAGACAGGGATGGTTGAAAAACTGTTTTTT. This sequence encodes CATSRETGMVEKLFF.

This clone was counted ten times or more. The chain is built from TRBV7-9 and TRBJ2-2; D perhaps matches TRBD1 (5 bases). Trimming stripped 3 bases from V and 3 bases from J, with 8 bases between. The CDR3 has 14 amino acids. From germline, CDR1 is SEHNR and CDR2 FQNEAQ (reference sequence). CDR3 DNA sequence: TGTGCCAGCAGCTTCGACAGAGACACCGGGGAGCTGTTTTTT. It specifies CASSFDRDTGELFF.

The chain recombines TRBV6-6 with TRBJ2-5; 8 nucleotides agree with TRBD2. Germline V gives CDR1 MNHNY, CDR2 SVGAGI (reference sequence). V lost 6 bases and J lost 5; bases outside the gene matches: 2. The CDR3 totals 12 residues. Here the CDR3 reads CASRRGGETQYF. The CDR3 region has the DNA TGTGCCAGCAGGCGCGGGGGGGAGACCCAGTACTTC.

This clone has more than one count but fewer than ten. J is TRBJ1-1 and V is TRBV5-6; 7 bases map to TRBD1. Per the germline V gene, CDR1 is SGHDT and CDR2 is YYEEEE. The V and J ends lost 4 bases and 7 bases, in that order; junction bases with no gene match: 7. The CDR3 sequence is 13 residues long. The CDR3 is CASSQTGYVEAFF. The CDR3 DNA reads as TGTGCCAGCAGCCAGACAGGGTACGTTGAAGCTTTCTTT.

This chain links TRBV30 with TRBJ2-2; 9 nucleotides line up with TRBD1. The CDR3 is 14 residues long. After removal of 2 bases from V and 6 bases from J, the junction contained 4 bases not matched to a gene. CDR1 GTSNPN and CDR2 SVGIG come from the germline V gene (reference sequence). In DNA form, the CDR3 reads TGTGCCTGGAGTCGACAGGGGGGGGCCGGGGAGCTGTTTTTT. As protein: CAWSRQGGAGELFF.

The gene calls are TRBV20-1 and TRBJ2-6, with D unclear. The CDR3 runs to 15 residues. V lost 3 bases, J lost 1 base, and 10 bases lay in between. Germline V gene sequence: CDR1 DFQATT, CDR2 SNEGSKA (reference sequence). As DNA, the CDR3 is TGCAGTGCTAGTTTTTCAGATTCTGGGGCCAACGTCCTGACTTTC. This gives the protein CSASFSDSGANVLTF.

The V and J genes are TRBV14 and TRBJ1-3; D gene unclear. The CDR3 length is 16 residues. The ends were cut back, 0 bases at V and 1 base at J, with 10 bases in the middle. Germline CDR1 SGHDN, CDR2 FVKESK. The CDR3, as DNA: TGTGCCAGCAGCCAAGACCCGCCGGGTTCTGGAAACACCATATATTTT. This codes for CASSQDPPGSGNTIYF. Full variable domain (rest looked up from reference TRBV14 and TRBJ1-3): EAGVTQFPSHSVIEKGQTVTLRCDPISGHDNLYWYRRVMGKEIKFLLHFVKESKQDESGMPNNRFLAERTGGTYSTLKVQPAELEDSGVYFCASSQDPPGSGNTIYFGEGSWLTVV.

V usage is TRBV7-9 and J usage is TRBJ2-5, with D possibly matching TRBD1 (5 bases). The CDR3 extends over 15 amino acids. With 0 bases removed from V and 5 bases from J, the gap between germline ends came to 13 bases. From germline, CDR1 is SEHNR and CDR2 FQNEAQ (reference sequence). CDR3 in DNA: TGTGCCAGCAGCTTAGCGGCCTCAGGGAAGGAGACCCAGTACTTC. Encoded protein: CASSLAASGKETQYF.

The chain links TRBV4-1 to TRBJ1-4, with 7 nucleotides matching TRBD1. Looked up from germline, CDR1 is MGHRA and CDR2 is YSYEKL. Trimming removed 0 bases from V and 7 bases from J; junction bases left unmatched: 2. CDR3 size: 14 residues. The CDR3 region is CASSQDPGGEKLFF. CDR3 sequence (DNA): TGCGCCAGCAGCCAAGATCCAGGGGGTGAAAAACTGTTTTTT.

This clone came up many times. The chain joins TRBV7-2 to TRBJ2-7; 7 bases line up with TRBD2. Germline values: CDR1 SGHTA, CDR2 FQGNSA. The V and J ends lost 5 bases and 6 bases, in that order; junction bases with no gene match: 10. There are 14 residues in the CDR3. The CDR3 DNA reads TGTGCCAGCAGCGTGCGGGGGTCCTTGTCCGAGCAGTACTTC. This gives the protein CASSVRGSLSEQYF.